Presented here are 21 T cell receptor beta chains from one specimen sequenced in a study of CD8+CD57+ T cells in acquired aplastic anemia. CD8+CD57+ cell expansion, shown by flow cytometry, had occurred in the patients selected for sequencing. The study profiled TCR beta VDJ and CDR3 using genomic DNA as template. TCRdb called the reads again in MiXCR, with one record for every CDR3 protein. This table holds about 180,000 distinct CDR3 sequences, around 63% found once. Sequenced: sorted CD4+, CD8+, or CD8+CD57+ T cells (not recorded which) from PBMCs. Every receptor here comes from a human donor with aplastic anemia.

The chain carries TRBV2 and TRBJ2-1; 10 bases are a match to TRBD2. From germline, CDR1 is SNHLY and CDR2 FYNNEI. The CDR3 has 16 residues. Germline trimming cut 7 bases from V and 0 bases from J; bases unmatched to any gene: 6. In nucleotides, the CDR3 is TGTGCCAGCACCTGGACTAGCGGCCACTCCTACAATGAGCAGTTCTTC. Its protein product is CASTWTSGHSYNEQFF.

The chain is built from TRBV27 and TRBJ1-6; D uncertain. Germline CDR1 is MNHEY and CDR2 is SMNVEV (reference sequence). CDR3 size: 12 residues. The V gene lost 3 bases and the J gene lost 10 bases, with 7 bases spanning the gap. The CDR3, as DNA: TGTGCCAGCAGTTTCGCGGAGTCACCCCTCCACTTT. Protein product: CASSFAESPLHF.

This clonotype came up many times. This chain uses TRBV4-2 with TRBJ2-1; 8 positions agree with TRBD2. This CDR3 contains 15 residues. V lost 2 bases and J lost 4; bases outside the gene matches: 4. Germline CDR1 LGHNA, CDR2 YNFKEQ. CDR3 bases: TGTGCCAGCAGCCAATCTAGCGGGTCATACAATGAGCAGTTCTTC. Amino acid sequence: CASSQSSGSYNEQFF.

This chain joins TRBV5-1 and TRBJ1-3; TRBD1 matches at 8 bases. The V gene end was trimmed by 3 bases and the J gene end by 2 bases; junction bases not matched to a gene: 1. Germline CDR1 is SGHRS and CDR2 is YFSETQ. The CDR3 length is 14 residues. The CDR3 coding sequence is TGCGCCAGCAGCTCGACAGGGGCTGGAAACACCATATATTTT. Translation gives CASSSTGAGNTIYF.

This clonotype was detected only once. The rearrangement links TRBV7-6 to TRBJ1-2, with 7 bases identical to TRBD1. The V and J ends lost 4 bases and 2 bases, in that order; junction bases with no gene match: 4. Looked up from germline, CDR1 is SGHVS and CDR2 is FNYEAQ. This CDR3 has 14 residues. The CDR3 protein is CASSSGQLNYGYTF. The CDR3 bases are TGTGCCAGCAGCTCGGGACAGCTGAACTATGGCTACACCTTC.

The V call is TRBV7-3, the J call TRBJ2-2; 11 bases fit TRBD2. This CDR3 is built from 14 residues. The V segment lost 3 bases and the J segment 7 bases; nucleotides outside the gene matches: 1. Germline CDR1 reads SGHTA; CDR2 reads FQGTGA. CDR3 protein: CASSLGTSGGELFF. The CDR3 nucleotides read TGTGCCAGCAGCTTGGGGACTAGCGGCGGGGAGCTGTTTTTT.

The CDR3 here is CASSVRDLIGTNEKLFF. In nucleotides, the CDR3 is TGTGCCAGCAGTGTGAGGGACCTAATCGGCACTAATGAAAAACTGTTTTTT. This chain links TRBV2 with TRBJ1-4, with D possibly matching TRBD1 (5 bases). Germline V lookup: CDR1 SNHLY, CDR2 FYNNEI. The CDR3 has 17 amino acids. V gave up 4 bases and J gave up 2 bases, with 17 bases separating them.

The chain employs TRBV15 and TRBJ2-3; 8 nucleotides agree with TRBD1. Germline CDR1 reads LNHNV; CDR2 reads YYDKDF (reference sequence). The V segment lost 3 bases and the J segment 2 bases; nucleotides outside the gene matches: 7. The CDR3 sequence is 16 residues long. CDR3 coding DNA: TGTGCCACCAGCAGGCAGGACAGGGTGTTCACAGATACGCAGTATTTT. Encoded protein: CATSRQDRVFTDTQYF. Together with reference TRBV15 and TRBJ2-3, the CDR3 gives the full variable domain: DAMVIQNPRYQVTQFGKPVTLSCSQTLNHNVMYWYQQKSSQAPKLLFHYYDKDFNNEADTPDNFQSRRPNTSFCFLDIRSPGLGDTAMYLCATSRQDRVFTDTQYFGPGTRLTVL.

This clonotype has a count of ten or more. The V and J genes are TRBV27 and TRBJ2-1, with TRBD2 identical over 11 bases. Germline-derived CDR1 and CDR2 are MNHEY and SMNVEV (reference sequence). The CDR3 has 15 residues. The V and J ends lost 5 bases and 5 bases, in that order; junction bases with no gene match: 5. The CDR3 region is CASSPLAGVDNEQFF. CDR3 DNA: TGTGCCAGCAGTCCACTAGCGGGGGTCGACAATGAGCAGTTCTTC.

A single count supports this clonotype. This chain connects TRBV10-3 to TRBJ2-2; no definite D call. This CDR3 region has 14 residues. Trimming shortened V by 1 base and J by 3 bases, and 6 bases separated the two germline ends. Germline V gene lookup returns CDR1 ENHRY and CDR2 SYGVKD. The CDR3 is CAISELHHTGELFF. DNA of the CDR3: TGTGCCATCAGTGAGTTACACCACACCGGGGAGCTGTTTTTT.

The chain couples TRBV2 to TRBJ2-1; D gene unclear. The ends were cut back, 6 bases at V and 9 bases at J, with 9 bases in the middle. From germline, CDR1 is SNHLY and CDR2 FYNNEI. The CDR3 spans 11 residues. The CDR3 protein is CASSRTLEQFF. CDR3 coding DNA: TGTGCCAGCAGCCGGACCCTTGAGCAGTTCTTC.

This chain uses TRBV7-9 with TRBJ2-7; a weak D match, TRBD2 (5 bases). There are 17 residues in the CDR3. Germline V CDR1 and CDR2: SEHNR, FQNEAQ (reference sequence). V was pared by 5 bases and J by 3 bases, with 23 bases between. For the CDR3, the DNA is TGTGCCAGCAGCCAGGACCCGCTCCACGGGGAGCACTACGAGCAGTACTTC. It encodes CASSQDPLHGEHYEQYF.

The chain uses TRBV10-3 and TRBJ1-5; D is ambiguous. Germline loops: CDR1 ENHRY, CDR2 SYGVKD. Trimming removed 8 bases at V and 0 bases at J, with 14 bases between. This CDR3 has 15 residues. The CDR3 spells CAIGLAGNSNQPQHF. The DNA of the CDR3 is TGTGCCATCGGACTAGCGGGGAATAGCAATCAGCCCCAGCATTTT.

The chain joins TRBV20-1 to TRBJ1-5, with D unresolved. Germline V lookup: CDR1 DFQATT, CDR2 SNEGSKA (reference sequence). CDR3 length: 14 amino acids. Trimming pared 3 bases from V and 0 bases from J, leaving 9 bases between. The CDR3: CSARELTSNQPQHF. CDR3 in DNA: TGCAGTGCTAGGGAGCTTACTAGCAATCAGCCCCAGCATTTT.

The chain has TRBV7-3 and TRBJ2-1; 8 bases agree with TRBD2. Trimming removed 5 bases from V and 10 bases from J; junction bases left unmatched: 16. The CDR3 runs 16 residues. CDR1 SGHTA and CDR2 FQGTGA come from the germline V gene. As DNA, the CDR3 is TGTGCCAGCAGCCTTCTAGTTGGGGCTAGCGGGTTCGAGCAGTTCTTC. Translation gives CASSLLVGASGFEQFF.

The chain's CDR3 is CASSLGDRGDYGYTF. The CDR3 DNA follows: TGTGCCAGCAGCTTAGGGGACAGGGGTGACTATGGCTACACCTTC. This chain connects TRBV7-6 to TRBJ1-2; TRBD1 aligns across 10 bases. With 1 base clipped from V and 3 bases from J, the junction kept 2 bases outside the gene matches. The CDR3 totals 15 residues. CDR1 and CDR2 from the germline V gene are SGHVS and FNYEAQ.

V gene TRBV6-5 combines with J gene TRBJ2-7; perhaps TRBD1 as D (5 bases). This CDR3 has 11 amino acids. V lost 8 bases and J lost 6, with 11 bases in between. CDR1 is MNHEY, CDR2 SVGAGI, per germline. CDR3 in DNA: TGTGCCAGCGCCATCCAGGGCGAGCAGTACTTC. Translation: CASAIQGEQYF.

This chain uses TRBV20-1 with TRBJ1-2; D ambiguous. CDR3 length: 16 amino acids. The V end lost 0 bases, the J end lost 8 bases, and 22 bases lay between the germline ends. In germline, CDR1 is DFQATT, CDR2 SNEGSKA (reference sequence). The CDR3 is CSARDWTNPLIGGYTF. CDR3 sequence (DNA): TGCAGTGCTAGAGATTGGACTAACCCCTTGATTGGCGGCTACACCTTC.

This clonotype has a count of ten or more. This chain connects TRBV5-5 to TRBJ2-2; D remains ambiguous. Germline values: CDR1 SGHKS, CDR2 YYEKEE (reference sequence). This CDR3 has 14 amino acids. Trimming removed 0 bases at V and 3 bases at J, with 6 bases between. The CDR3 sequence is CASSLVRYTGELFF. CDR3 in DNA: TGTGCCAGCAGCTTGGTGCGTTACACCGGGGAGCTGTTTTTT.

V usage is TRBV7-9 and J usage is TRBJ1-1; TRBD1 matches at 9 bases. V was pared by 6 bases and J by 0 bases, with 17 bases of the junction left unmatched. CDR3 length equals 19 residues. Germline V gene lookup returns CDR1 SEHNR and CDR2 FQNEAQ (reference sequence). The CDR3 region is CASSSPGQGLFPMNTEAFF. The DNA for the CDR3 is TGTGCCAGCAGTTCTCCGGGACAGGGACTATTTCCTATGAACACTGAAGCTTTCTTT.

J is TRBJ1-1 and V is TRBV9; D call uncertain. The CDR3 sequence is 13 residues long. Trimming shortened V by 0 bases and J by 5 bases, and 8 bases separated the two germline ends. Germline CDR1 is SGDLS and CDR2 is YYNGEE. CDR3 in DNA: TGTGCCAGCAGCGTAGATTCGGAGACTGAAGCTTTCTTT. This encodes CASSVDSETEAFF.